This is a list of T cell receptor beta chains from one sample in a study of neurological immune-mediated disorders. MiXCR, applied by TCRdb to the 5' RACE reads, yields one record per CDR3 protein. The data contain roughly 30,000 distinct CDR3 sequences, just over 6.5% of them singletons. The material sequenced was PBMCs. These TCRs come from a woman aged 45-65 years in good health. The CDR3 runs from the conserved cysteine through the conserved F or W.

TRBV15	TRBJ2-5	CATREGGRGETQYF
TRBV9	TRBJ2-3	CASSVSNTQYF
TRBV28	TRBJ1-5	CASSLVRGWSNQPQHF
TRBV13	TRBJ1-3	CASSLVSVPGPWTGNTIYF
TRBV20-1	TRBJ1-1	CSARGRLEAFF
TRBV9	TRBJ2-3	CASSEQTSGTDTQYF
TRBV18	TRBJ2-3	CASSPTGQTDTQYF
TRBV18	TRBJ1-5	CASSPGGVQPQHF
TRBV7-2	TRBJ1-2	CASSPGSVGGYTF
TRBV20-1	TRBJ2-7	CSAGGGGEQYF
TRBV12-3/TRBV12-4	TRBJ2-2	CASSLNTGELFF
TRBV5-6	TRBJ2-7	CASSPGTLGSEQYF
TRBV6-1	TRBJ1-6	CASSESVAYNSPLHF
TRBV5-1	TRBJ1-5	CASSLARHRQEPICHSNQPQHF
TRBV20-1	TRBJ1-1	CSAREGAGLNTEAFF
TRBV7-3	TRBJ2-1	CASSLNGAGTYNEQFF
TRBV6-5	TRBJ1-5	CASRDTGSNQPQHF
TRBV27	TRBJ2-1	CASRATGDNPYNEQFF
TRBV20-1	TRBJ2-1	CSATTGQGGNEQFF
TRBV11-2	TRBJ2-7	CASSGDRGQGEQYF
TRBV12-3/TRBV12-4	TRBJ2-5	CASSLLGYGETQYF
TRBV10-3	TRBJ1-2	CAISETRGYGYTF
TRBV25-1	TRBJ2-3	CASSPAGGRTDTQYF
TRBV12-3/TRBV12-4	TRBJ1-1	CASSPGQMNTEAFF
TRBV20-1	TRBJ2-4	CSASNIQYF
TRBV7-6	TRBJ2-1	CASSLGTATVNEQFF
TRBV11-3	TRBJ2-1	CASSPDREWNEQFF
TRBV3-1	TRBJ1-2	CASSQDGVHGYTF
TRBV11-2	TRBJ1-3	CASSLEPTGFGTGNTIYF
TRBV6-5	TRBJ2-1	CASSFAFTGGHYNEQFF
TRBV6-2/TRBV6-3	TRBJ2-5	CASSHNRGTQYF
TRBV24-1	TRBJ1-5	CATSGTLNQPQHF
TRBV7-8	TRBJ2-3	CASSFDRGGFTDTQYF
TRBV7-2	TRBJ1-2	CASNPSGQGKSYTF
TRBV14	TRBJ2-7	CASSQEWVTYEQYF
TRBV25-1	TRBJ2-5	CASRGAGVQYF
TRBV20-1	TRBJ2-7	CSARSLTGGPYEQYF
TRBV20-1	TRBJ2-7	CSARDGRDEQYF
TRBV5-1	TRBJ2-1	CASSGQSGGALRNEQFF
TRBV20-1	TRBJ2-3	CSGFSGGTTDTQYF
TRBV12-3/TRBV12-4	TRBJ1-2	CASSFGRVRAGYTF
TRBV6-2/TRBV6-3	TRBJ2-5	CASSFTRYQETQYF
TRBV29-1	TRBJ1-2	CSVGAVAGSYGYTF
TRBV10-3	TRBJ2-2	CAISDPSGRVTGELFF